Described below is a single TCR beta chain sequence and its context. Its antigen is unidentified. This entry is derived from a study of T-cell memory formation after mild COVID-19. Study-level background: TCR clusters mostly belonged to single donors. General study results and limits: The finding that pre-infection memory included some responding clones suggested that cross-reactive memory joined.

The V gene's germline CDR1 is KGHSH and CDR2 LQKENI. The CDR3 sequence is 13 residues long. The V gene lost 0 bases and the J gene lost 6 bases, with 6 bases spanning the gap. TCR alpha and TCR beta cDNA libraries with sample barcodes and UMIs came from 5'RACE using constant-segment primers. TCRdb passed the 5' RACE reads through MiXCR, listing each CDR3 protein once. The data contain roughly 100,000 distinct CDR3 sequences, over 15% of them singletons. Sequencing used PBMCs or a T cell subset sorted from them (not recorded which). This sequence was found in an adult woman who had mild COVID-19 (a few samples of this study predate the infection). Cell type and time point are not known. This chain joins TRBV18 and TRBJ1-3; D is undetermined. CDR3 protein: CASSPPEENTIYF. The CDR3 DNA follows: TGTGCCAGCTCACCACCGGAAGAAAACACCATATATTTT.